Listed below are T cell receptor beta chains from one sample, sequenced in a study of beta chain features in type 1 diabetes. Repertoires were generated with immunoSEQ multiplex PCR, while TCRdb's copy carries only in-frame clones and drops some. Of some 700,000 clones in the sample, around 15% were seen once. Material: naive CD4+ T cells from blood. These receptor sequences come from a man aged 18 to 30 with type 1 diabetes. Both conserved end residues are part of each CDR3. The order of the fields is J gene, D gene, V gene, clone size, CDR3 protein, CDR3 DNA. A D gene is named only where the DNA matches it firmly. Clone size is given for some rows only: seen once, a few or many times, or a class if the clone is expanded.

J gene: TRBJ2-7; D gene: .; V gene: TRBV30; clone size: .; CDR3 protein: CAWSGTGWEQYF; CDR3 DNA: TGTGCCTGGAGTGGAACAGGATGGGAGCAGTACTTC
J gene: TRBJ2-7; D gene: TRBD1; V gene: TRBV18; clone size: .; CDR3 protein: CASSPQGAQAYEQYF; CDR3 DNA: TGTGCCAGCTCACCTCAGGGGGCCCAAGCCTACGAGCAGTACTTC
J gene: TRBJ2-1; D gene: TRBD2; V gene: TRBV9; clone size: .; CDR3 protein: CASSVSSGDNEQFF; CDR3 DNA: TGTGCCAGCAGCGTTTCTAGCGGGGACAATGAGCAGTTCTTC
J gene: TRBJ1-3; D gene: TRBD1; V gene: TRBV28; clone size: .; CDR3 protein: CASSLGTGNSGNTIYF; CDR3 DNA: TGTGCCAGCAGTTTGGGGACAGGGAATTCTGGAAACACCATATATTTT
J gene: TRBJ2-5; D gene: .; V gene: TRBV7-2; clone size: .; CDR3 protein: CASSYNKETQYF; CDR3 DNA: TGTGCCAGCAGCTACAATAAAGAGACCCAGTACTTC
J gene: TRBJ1-2; D gene: TRBD1; V gene: TRBV9; clone size: few; CDR3 protein: CASSAGRTGSDGYTF; CDR3 DNA: TGTGCCAGCAGCGCCGGCCGGACAGGATCGGATGGCTACACCTTC
J gene: TRBJ2-5; D gene: .; V gene: TRBV18; clone size: few; CDR3 protein: CASSMQGQETQYF; CDR3 DNA: TGTGCCAGCTCAATGCAGGGACAAGAGACCCAGTACTTC
J gene: TRBJ2-1; D gene: .; V gene: TRBV4-1; clone size: few; CDR3 protein: CASSQDRGDSEQFF; CDR3 DNA: TGCGCCAGCAGCCAAGATCGAGGAGATTCTGAGCAGTTCTTC
J gene: TRBJ1-4; D gene: .; V gene: TRBV7-6; clone size: few; CDR3 protein: CASSQQQDNEKLFF; CDR3 DNA: TGTGCCAGCAGCCAACAGCAGGATAATGAAAAACTGTTTTTT
J gene: TRBJ2-7; D gene: TRBD1; V gene: TRBV29-1; clone size: .; CDR3 protein: CSVEDTGTDKGEQYF; CDR3 DNA: TGCAGCGTTGAAGATACCGGGACAGACAAAGGGGAGCAGTACTTC
J gene: TRBJ2-4; D gene: TRBD1; V gene: TRBV19; clone size: few; CDR3 protein: CASSTQGDRNIQYF; CDR3 DNA: TGTGCCAGTAGTACCCAAGGGGACAGAAACATTCAGTACTTC
J gene: TRBJ2-7; D gene: TRBD1; V gene: TRBV6-5; clone size: .; CDR3 protein: CASSYSGQGIYEQYF; CDR3 DNA: TGTGCCAGCAGTTACTCTGGACAGGGGATCTACGAGCAGTACTTC
J gene: TRBJ1-1; D gene: .; V gene: TRBV19; clone size: few; CDR3 protein: CASRRWATENTEAFF; CDR3 DNA: TGTGCCAGTAGACGCTGGGCTACAGAGAACACTGAAGCTTTCTTT
J gene: TRBJ2-7; D gene: TRBD2; V gene: TRBV5-1; clone size: .; CDR3 protein: CASSLAGTSEGEQYF; CDR3 DNA: TGCGCCAGCAGCTTGGCCGGGACTAGCGAAGGGGAGCAGTACTTC
J gene: TRBJ1-2; D gene: .; V gene: TRBV19; clone size: .; CDR3 protein: CASSPLGEAAGYTF; CDR3 DNA: TGTGCCAGTAGCCCATTGGGGGAAGCCGCGGGCTACACCTTC
J gene: TRBJ1-6; D gene: .; V gene: TRBV2; clone size: .; CDR3 protein: CASSESGPVNNSPLHF; CDR3 DNA: TGTGCCAGCAGTGAATCCGGGCCGGTGAATAATTCACCCCTCCACTTT
J gene: TRBJ2-5; D gene: .; V gene: TRBV25-1; clone size: .; CDR3 protein: CASSDPQDLQETQYF; CDR3 DNA: TGTGCCAGCAGTGATCCCCAAGATCTCCAAGAGACCCAGTACTTC
J gene: TRBJ2-1; D gene: TRBD2; V gene: TRBV5-4; clone size: .; CDR3 protein: CASSSDTSGAYNEQFF; CDR3 DNA: TGTGCCAGCAGCTCGGACACTAGCGGGGCCTACAATGAGCAGTTCTTC
J gene: TRBJ2-1; D gene: .; V gene: TRBV30; clone size: many; CDR3 protein: CAWIPGWYNEQFF; CDR3 DNA: TGTGCCTGGATTCCAGGGTGGTACAATGAGCAGTTCTTC
J gene: TRBJ1-2; D gene: .; V gene: TRBV6-5; clone size: few; CDR3 protein: CASRPLTNYGYTF; CDR3 DNA: TGTGCCAGCAGACCTTTGACTAACTATGGCTACACCTTC
J gene: TRBJ1-2; D gene: .; V gene: TRBV6-5; clone size: .; CDR3 protein: CASSYDSANYGYTF; CDR3 DNA: TGTGCCAGCAGTTACGACAGTGCAAACTATGGCTACACCTTC
J gene: TRBJ1-1; D gene: .; V gene: TRBV30; clone size: .; CDR3 protein: CAWGREVNTEAFF; CDR3 DNA: TGTGCCTGGGGGAGGGAAGTGAACACTGAAGCTTTCTTT
J gene: TRBJ2-3; D gene: .; V gene: TRBV9; clone size: .; CDR3 protein: CASSVGRYGTDTQYF; CDR3 DNA: TGTGCCAGCAGCGTAGGCAGATACGGCACAGATACGCAGTATTTT
J gene: TRBJ2-5; D gene: .; V gene: TRBV12-5; clone size: few; CDR3 protein: CASGPSGRIQETQYF; CDR3 DNA: TGTGCTAGTGGTCCTTCAGGGAGGATTCAAGAGACCCAGTACTTC
J gene: TRBJ2-3; D gene: .; V gene: TRBV19; clone size: .; CDR3 protein: CASRRSSTDTQYF; CDR3 DNA: TGTGCCAGTAGGCGGTCTAGCACAGATACGCAGTATTTT
J gene: TRBJ1-1; D gene: .; V gene: TRBV9; clone size: .; CDR3 protein: CASSVVGSTEAFF; CDR3 DNA: TGTGCCAGCAGCGTAGTGGGAAGTACTGAAGCTTTCTTT
J gene: TRBJ2-3; D gene: TRBD1; V gene: TRBV7-9; clone size: .; CDR3 protein: CASSSTETGSFWKKYF; CDR3 DNA: TGTGCCAGCAGCTCGACTGAGACAGGGTCCTTCTGGAAGAAGTATTTT
J gene: TRBJ2-7; D gene: .; V gene: TRBV20-1; clone size: few; CDR3 protein: CSASSRQAQYF; CDR3 DNA: TGCAGTGCTAGTTCCAGACAGGCGCAGTACTTC
J gene: TRBJ1-5; D gene: .; V gene: TRBV2; clone size: few; CDR3 protein: CASRGSEGLSQPQHF; CDR3 DNA: TGTGCCAGCAGAGGATCTGAGGGGTTGAGTCAGCCCCAGCATTTT
J gene: TRBJ1-2; D gene: .; V gene: TRBV7-6; clone size: .; CDR3 protein: CASFNAVYGYTF; CDR3 DNA: TGTGCCAGCTTCAACGCGGTCTATGGCTACACCTTC
J gene: TRBJ1-3; D gene: TRBD1; V gene: TRBV29-1; clone size: few; CDR3 protein: CSVAYPGQGHGNTIYF; CDR3 DNA: TGCAGCGTTGCTTATCCGGGACAGGGACATGGAAACACCATATATTTT
J gene: TRBJ1-2; D gene: TRBD1; V gene: TRBV18; clone size: .; CDR3 protein: CASSLTSPGGWYYGYTF; CDR3 DNA: TGTGCCAGCTCACTCACATCTCCAGGGGGATGGTACTATGGCTACACCTTC
J gene: TRBJ2-3; D gene: .; V gene: TRBV11-2; clone size: .; CDR3 protein: CASSLNWGRTDTQYF; CDR3 DNA: TGTGCCAGCAGCTTAAATTGGGGTCGCACAGATACGCAGTATTTT
J gene: TRBJ2-1; D gene: .; V gene: TRBV11-3; clone size: .; CDR3 protein: CASSIGPGNEQFF; CDR3 DNA: TGTGCCAGCAGCATCGGACCAGGGAATGAGCAGTTCTTC
J gene: TRBJ1-1; D gene: .; V gene: TRBV2; clone size: few; CDR3 protein: CASSSQVTNTEAFF; CDR3 DNA: TGTGCCAGCAGTTCACAGGTCACGAACACTGAAGCTTTCTTT
J gene: TRBJ2-5; D gene: .; V gene: TRBV5-4; clone size: few; CDR3 protein: CASSLGVQETQYF; CDR3 DNA: TGTGCCAGCAGCTTGGGAGTTCAAGAGACCCAGTACTTC
J gene: TRBJ2-5; D gene: .; V gene: TRBV27; clone size: .; CDR3 protein: CASSPGLPGETQYF; CDR3 DNA: TGTGCCAGCAGCCCGGGACTTCCGGGAGAGACCCAGTACTTC
J gene: TRBJ1-1; D gene: .; V gene: TRBV11-3; clone size: few; CDR3 protein: CASSLGQQNTEAFF; CDR3 DNA: TGTGCCAGCAGCTTAGGGCAGCAGAACACTGAAGCTTTCTTT
J gene: TRBJ1-1; D gene: .; V gene: TRBV30; clone size: .; CDR3 protein: CAWTRQTMNTEAFF; CDR3 DNA: TGTGCCTGGACTCGACAGACCATGAACACTGAAGCTTTCTTT
J gene: TRBJ2-5; D gene: .; V gene: TRBV29-1; clone size: .; CDR3 protein: CSVRLGAGNQETQYF; CDR3 DNA: TGCAGCGTGCGCCTGGGGGCAGGCAACCAAGAGACCCAGTACTTC
J gene: TRBJ2-5; D gene: .; V gene: TRBV5-1; clone size: few; CDR3 protein: CASGLPQETQYF; CDR3 DNA: TGCGCCAGCGGCCTCCCACAAGAGACCCAGTACTTC
J gene: TRBJ1-5; D gene: .; V gene: TRBV15; clone size: few; CDR3 protein: CATSRDQGYSNQPQHF; CDR3 DNA: TGTGCCACCAGCAGAGATCAGGGATATAGCAATCAGCCCCAGCATTTT
J gene: TRBJ2-2; D gene: TRBD1; V gene: TRBV7-3; clone size: few; CDR3 protein: CASSLRDRVSTGELFF; CDR3 DNA: TGTGCCAGCAGCTTAAGGGACAGGGTTTCGACCGGGGAGCTGTTTTTT
J gene: TRBJ2-1; D gene: TRBD2; V gene: TRBV5-1; clone size: few; CDR3 protein: CASSQTSDYNEQFF; CDR3 DNA: TGCGCCAGCAGCCAAACTAGCGACTACAATGAGCAGTTCTTC